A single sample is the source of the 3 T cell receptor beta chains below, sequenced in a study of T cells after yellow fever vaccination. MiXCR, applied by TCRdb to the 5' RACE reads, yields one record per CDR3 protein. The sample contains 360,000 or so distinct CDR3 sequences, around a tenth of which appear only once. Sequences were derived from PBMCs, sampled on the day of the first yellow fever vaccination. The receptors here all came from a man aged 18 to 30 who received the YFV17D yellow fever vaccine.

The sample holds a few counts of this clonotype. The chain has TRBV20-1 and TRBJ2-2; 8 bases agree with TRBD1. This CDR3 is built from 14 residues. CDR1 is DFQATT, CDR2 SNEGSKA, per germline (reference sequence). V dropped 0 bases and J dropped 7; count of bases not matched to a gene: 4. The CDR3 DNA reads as TGCAGTGCTAGAGAGCAGGGGGCTGTCGGGGAGCTGTTTTTT. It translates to CSAREQGAVGELFF.

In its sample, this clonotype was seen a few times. The CDR3 DNA follows: TGCAGCGCTAACTATGGGGGAGGGGAGGGTGAGCAGTTCTTC. Its translation is CSANYGGGEGEQFF. V and J are TRBV29-1 and TRBJ2-1, with 7 nucleotides matching TRBD2. CDR1 and CDR2 from the germline V gene are SQVTM and ANQGSEA. The CDR3 covers 14 residues. Germline trimming cut 7 bases from V and 9 bases from J; bases unmatched to any gene: 15.

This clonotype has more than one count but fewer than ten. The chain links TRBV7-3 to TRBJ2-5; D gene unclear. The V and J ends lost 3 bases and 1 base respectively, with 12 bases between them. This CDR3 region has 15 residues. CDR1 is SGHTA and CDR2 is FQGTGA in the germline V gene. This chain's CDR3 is CASSFGAGPQETQYF. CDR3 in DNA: TGTGCCAGCAGCTTCGGAGCCGGCCCCCAAGAGACCCAGTACTTC.